Listed here are 30 T cell receptor beta chains from one sample, sequenced in a study of a mutant IDH1 vaccine in newly diagnosed glioma. Sequencing used immunoSEQ multiplex PCR; TCRdb keeps in-frame clones, though not all of them. The sample records tens of thousands of clones, more than 85% being singletons. Their antigens are not known. Specified time point: week 11, during vaccination. Each dose of the vaccine consisted of 300 ug of mutant IDH1 20-mer peptide, with topical imiquimod. The specimen comprised PBMCs, sampled from a glioma patient whose treatment included an IDH1 peptide vaccine. These receptors were obtained from a man between 45 and 60 years old with glioma.

V is TRBV25-1 and J is TRBJ2-7; tentatively, D is TRBD2 (6 bases). Trimming removed 8 bases at V and 7 bases at J, with 18 bases between. This CDR3 is built from 13 residues. Germline loops: CDR1 MGHDK, CDR2 SYGVNS. CDR3 nucleotide sequence: TGTGCCAGCTTAGGGACTGGGGCGGGTGAGCAGTACTTC. Translation gives CASLGTGAGEQYF.

The chain has TRBV5-5 and TRBJ2-1, with D unresolved. The CDR3 consists of 17 residues. V shed 0 bases and J shed 0 bases, with 13 bases lying between them. CDR1 is SGHKS and CDR2 is YYEKEE in the germline V gene (reference sequence). CDR3 loop: CASSLDTRLSSYNEQFF. CDR3 coding DNA: TGTGCCAGCAGCTTGGATACGCGGTTAAGCTCCTACAATGAGCAGTTCTTC.

The chain employs TRBV5-6 and TRBJ2-3; perhaps TRBD1 as D (6 bases). V lost 4 bases to trimming and J lost 3 bases, with 12 bases between them. Germline V CDR1 and CDR2: SGHDT, YYEEEE. The CDR3 has 14 amino acids. CDR3 sequence reads: CASSRDRITDTQYF. Written as DNA, the CDR3 is TGTGCCAGCAGCCGCGACAGGATTACAGATACGCAGTATTTT.

V gene TRBV29-1 combines with J gene TRBJ1-2; D possibly corresponds to TRBD1 (6 bases). CDR1 and CDR2 from the germline V gene are SQVTM and ANQGSEA. The CDR3 has 13 amino acids. The V end lost 6 bases, the J end lost 5 bases, and 16 bases lay between the germline ends. CDR3 protein: CSVGGAGTYGYTF. In nucleotides, the CDR3 is TGCAGCGTCGGGGGGGCTGGGACATATGGCTACACCTTC.

V gene TRBV5-6 combines with J gene TRBJ1-1; D remains ambiguous. Trimming removed 4 bases from V and 0 bases from J, with 7 bases in between. This CDR3 contains 13 residues. The germline V gene encodes CDR1 SGHDT and CDR2 YYEEEE. The CDR3 nucleotides are TGTGCCAGCAGCGGTGGTGTGAACACTGAAGCTTTCTTT. Amino acids: CASSGGVNTEAFF.

This chain joins TRBV28 and TRBJ1-1, with TRBD1 identical over 9 bases. J lost 11 bases, V lost 1 base, and 14 bases had no gene match. This CDR3 has 16 amino acids. Germline lookup yields CDR1 MDHEN and CDR2 SYDVKM. CDR3 residues: CASSLFDGTGNREAFF. CDR3 DNA: TGTGCCAGCAGTTTATTTGACGGGACAGGGAATCGGGAGGCTTTCTTT. Filled out from reference TRBV28 and TRBJ1-1, the complete variable domain reads DVKVTQSSRYLVKRTGEKVFLECVQDMDHENMFWYRQDPGLGLRLIYFSYDVKMKEKGDIPEGYSVSREKKERFSLILESASTNQTSMYLCASSLFDGTGNREAFFGQGTRLTVV.

The gene calls are TRBV5-1 and TRBJ2-2; the match to TRBD1 covers 8 bases. The germline V gene has CDR1 SGHRS and CDR2 YFSETQ. Unmatched junction bases numbered 8, after V lost 0 bases and J lost 4 bases. The CDR3 is 17 residues long. CDR3: CASSLAGQGVGTGELFF. In DNA form, the CDR3 reads TGCGCCAGCAGCTTGGCAGGACAGGGAGTAGGCACCGGGGAGCTGTTTTTT.

V and J are TRBV2 and TRBJ2-1, with a weak D call TRBD1 (6 bases). V was trimmed by 6 bases and J by 0 bases, leaving 9 bases between them. The CDR3 consists of 14 residues. The germline V gene has CDR1 SNHLY and CDR2 FYNNEI. CDR3 in DNA: TGTGCCAGCAGCCTACAGGGCTCCTACAATGAGCAGTTCTTC. Amino acid sequence: CASSLQGSYNEQFF.

The chain couples TRBV21-1 to TRBJ1-5. TRBV21-1 counts as a pseudogene. This CDR3 has 15 amino acids. CDR3 sequence (DNA): TGTGCCAGCAGCAAAGATCGAGGGGTCGGTCAGCCCCAGCATTTT. Its translation is CASSKDRGVGQPQHF.

The genes are TRBV14 and TRBJ2-4; D perhaps matches TRBD1 (6 bases). Trimming took 5 bases from V and 1 from J, leaving 15 bases between them. From germline, CDR1 is SGHDN and CDR2 FVKESK. The CDR3 is made up of 16 amino acids. CDR3 residues: CASSDPRRGAKNIQYF. In DNA, the CDR3 is TGTGCCAGCAGCGACCCTCGAAGGGGGGCCAAAAACATTCAGTACTTC.

The chain couples TRBV10-3 to TRBJ2-5; TRBD1 matches at 8 bases. This CDR3 has 14 residues. Germline V gene sequence: CDR1 ENHRY, CDR2 SYGVKD. The ends lost 3 bases at V and 2 bases at J; junction bases unmatched: 2. The CDR3 DNA reads TGTGCCATCAGTGACTACAGGGGGCAAGAGACCCAGTACTTC. Amino acids: CAISDYRGQETQYF.

About this clone itself: The same CDR3 is also encoded by other DNA sequences in this sample. The rearrangement joins TRBV27 to TRBJ2-7; no clear D gene. Per germline, CDR1 MNHEY and CDR2 SMNVEV (reference sequence). This CDR3 has 12 amino acids. V was cut by 4 bases and J by 0 bases, with 4 bases left in between. The CDR3 nucleotides read TGTGCCAGCAGTTCCAGCTCCTACGAGCAGTACTTC. It translates to CASSSSSYEQYF.

This rearrangement joins TRBV5-4 to TRBJ1-2, with D tentatively TRBD1 (6 bases). Trimming stripped 0 bases from V and 2 bases from J, with 8 bases between. From germline, CDR1 is SGHNT and CDR2 YYREEE (reference sequence). The length of the CDR3 is 14 residues. The CDR3, as DNA: TGTGCCAGCAGCTTGGGGCAGGGGAACTATGGCTACACCTTC. It translates to CASSLGQGNYGYTF. Combining the CDR3 with reference TRBV5-4 and TRBJ1-2 gives the whole variable domain ETGVTQSPTHLIKTRGQQVTLRCSSQSGHNTVSWYQQALGQGPQFIFQYYREEENGRGNFPPRFSGLQFPNYSSELNVNALELDDSALYLCASSLGQGNYGYTFGSGTRLTVV.

This chain uses TRBV4-2 with TRBJ2-1, with 7 bases identical to TRBD2. Unmatched junction bases numbered 12, after V lost 7 bases and J lost 3 bases. The germline gives CDR1 LGHNA, CDR2 YNFKEQ. CDR3 length equals 16 residues. CDR3 sequence: CASNEGRGRVYNEQFF. CDR3 nucleotide sequence: TGTGCCAGCAACGAGGGCCGGGGGAGGGTCTACAATGAGCAGTTCTTC.

This clone is categorized as medium-sized. Different DNA sequences within this sample yield the same CDR3. This sequence joins TRBV4-1 and TRBJ1-1, with 8 bases fitting TRBD1. Germline lookup yields CDR1 MGHRA and CDR2 YSYEKL. This CDR3 region has 15 residues. V was clipped by 4 bases and J by 0 bases; unmatched bases: 4. The CDR3 region has the DNA TGCGCCAGCAGCCCCGTGACAGGGGTGAACACTGAAGCTTTCTTT. Its protein product is CASSPVTGVNTEAFF.

The chain joins TRBV2 to TRBJ2-1, with 7 bases fitting TRBD1. The ends lost 5 bases at V and 0 bases at J; junction bases unmatched: 4. CDR3 length equals 15 residues. Germline loops: CDR1 SNHLY, CDR2 FYNNEI. CDR3 in DNA: TGTGCCAGCAGTTCCGACAGGGCCTCCTACAATGAGCAGTTCTTC. Translating it yields CASSSDRASYNEQFF.

This CDR3 reads CASSQFTSNEQFF. The DNA for the CDR3 is TGCGCCAGCAGCCAATTCACTAGCAATGAGCAGTTCTTC. This chain joins TRBV4-3 and TRBJ2-1, with D possibly TRBD2 on 5 matching bases. Trimming cost V 2 bases and J 6 bases, with 8 bases left between them. Germline V gene data show CDR1 as LGHNA and CDR2 as YSLEER. CDR3 length: 13 amino acids.

The chain couples TRBV11-3 to TRBJ2-1; D might be TRBD2 (5 bases). Germline V gene lookup returns CDR1 SGHNT and CDR2 YENEEA. V lost 5 bases and J 10 bases, leaving 12 bases between the germline ends. The CDR3 covers 12 residues. CDR3 sequence: CASSPGSLEQFF. In nucleotides, the CDR3 is TGTGCCAGCAGCCCGGGGTCCCTAGAGCAGTTCTTC.

The rearrangement links TRBV18 to TRBJ2-5; the match to TRBD2 covers 8 bases. Germline lookup yields CDR1 KGHSH and CDR2 LQKENI. The CDR3 totals 15 residues. After removal of 3 bases from V and 4 bases from J, the junction contained 7 bases not matched to a gene. The CDR3: CASSPSGGVGETQYF. Written as DNA, the CDR3 is TGTGCCAGCTCACCCAGCGGGGGCGTGGGAGAGACCCAGTACTTC.

The V gene is TRBV4-3, the J gene TRBJ2-2, with a tentative D call TRBD1 (5 bases). This CDR3 spans 18 amino acids. Germline loops: CDR1 LGHNA, CDR2 YSLEER. V was cut by 3 bases and J by 4 bases, with 21 bases left in between. Here the CDR3 reads CASSQFLQETLGTGELFF. CDR3 DNA: TGCGCCAGCAGCCAGTTCCTACAGGAAACTCTTGGCACCGGGGAGCTGTTTTTT.

The V call is TRBV18, the J call TRBJ1-4; tentative D call: TRBD1 (5 bases). This CDR3 contains 14 residues. Germline V lookup: CDR1 KGHSH, CDR2 LQKENI. Trimming took off 3 bases at V and 5 bases at J, with 10 bases between the two ends. As DNA, the CDR3 is TGTGCCAGCTCACCGGGACGGAAAAATGAAAAACTGTTTTTT. It yields the protein CASSPGRKNEKLFF.

The chain links TRBV6-4 to TRBJ2-1; perhaps TRBD2 as D (7 bases). Germline V gives CDR1 MRHNA, CDR2 SNTAGT. V dropped 3 bases and J dropped 3 bases, with 12 bases sitting between them. This CDR3 region has 15 residues. Here the CDR3 reads CASSESGGNYNEQFF. For the CDR3, the DNA is TGTGCCAGCAGTGAATCGGGGGGCAACTACAATGAGCAGTTCTTC.

The rearrangement joins TRBV6-4 to TRBJ2-3, with 7 bases aligning to TRBD1. Germline V gives CDR1 MRHNA, CDR2 SNTAGT. The CDR3 is made up of 12 amino acids. With 6 bases clipped from V and 5 bases from J, the junction kept 2 bases outside the gene matches. The CDR3 reads CASSRTGDTQYF. In nucleotides, the CDR3 is TGTGCCAGCAGCCGGACAGGAGATACGCAGTATTTT.

V usage is TRBV9 and J usage is TRBJ2-4, with a tentative D call TRBD1 (5 bases). The CDR3 length is 14 residues. V shed 2 bases and J shed 13 bases, with 19 bases lying between them. Germline-derived CDR1 and CDR2 are SGDLS and YYNGEE. CDR3 amino acids: CASSVFDSSPLQYF. The CDR3, as DNA: TGTGCCAGCAGCGTTTTTGACAGCTCCCCCCTCCAGTACTTC.

V gene TRBV5-1 combines with J gene TRBJ2-2, with 7 bases matching TRBD2. The CDR3 totals 15 residues. CDR1 is SGHRS, CDR2 YFSETQ, per germline. V shed 3 bases and J 4 bases; nucleotides not matched to a gene: 6. The CDR3 reads CASSSGGSGTGELFF. The CDR3 coding sequence is TGCGCCAGCAGCTCGGGCGGGAGTGGCACCGGGGAGCTGTTTTTT.

The chain combines TRBV6-4 with TRBJ1-6; TRBD1 agrees at 8 bases. This CDR3 has 15 amino acids. Germline CDR1 is MRHNA and CDR2 is SNTAGT. Unmatched junction bases numbered 6, after V lost 3 bases and J lost 8 bases. CDR3 loop: CASSEETGVYSPLHF. The CDR3 DNA sequence: TGTGCCAGCAGTGAAGAGACAGGGGTTTATTCACCCCTCCACTTT.

This rearrangement joins TRBV5-4 to TRBJ2-7; D possibly uses TRBD1 or TRBD2 (5 bases each). Germline V gene sequence: CDR1 SGHNT, CDR2 YYREEE (reference sequence). The CDR3 has 14 amino acids. Trimming took off 2 bases at V and 2 bases at J, with 11 bases between the two ends. In DNA, the CDR3 is TGTGCCAGCAGCTTACCCGGGGCCACCTACGAGCAGTACTTC. It translates to CASSLPGATYEQYF.

J is TRBJ1-1 and V is TRBV7-2; the match to TRBD1 covers 9 bases. Germline CDR1 SGHTA, CDR2 FQGNSA. Trimming cost V 6 bases and J 3 bases; bases outside gene matches: 8. The CDR3 has 15 amino acids. The CDR3 spells CASRDRGRGYTEAFF. DNA for the CDR3: TGTGCCAGCAGGGACAGGGGCCGCGGTTACACTGAAGCTTTCTTT.

This chain connects TRBV6-6 to TRBJ1-2; D may be TRBD1 (5 bases). The CDR3 contains 15 residues. The germline gives CDR1 MNHNY, CDR2 SVGAGI (reference sequence). Between the trimmed V and J ends, which lost 6 bases and 6 bases, there was a span of 20 bases. CDR3: CASRSGTASRDGYTF. DNA of the CDR3: TGTGCCAGCAGGTCCGGGACGGCCTCCCGGGATGGCTACACCTTC.

The chain is built from TRBV4-1 and TRBJ1-2, with 7 bases fitting TRBD1. This CDR3 has 18 residues. The germline V gene encodes CDR1 MGHRA and CDR2 YSYEKL. V was clipped by 3 bases and J by 1 base; unmatched bases: 14. CDR3: CASSQLQGKKTHNYGYTF. The CDR3 DNA is TGCGCCAGCAGCCAGCTACAGGGGAAAAAGACCCATAACTATGGCTACACCTTC.